These T cell receptor beta chains were read from a single sample in a study of blood T cell repertoires in COVID-19. Method: immunoSEQ multiplex PCR; TCRdb's copy keeps in-frame clones and lacks some. The sample has around 300,000 clones, 90% seen once. The sample consisted of peripheral blood. These receptors were obtained from a young woman with COVID-19, enrolled during active disease. The CDR3 runs from the conserved cysteine through the conserved F or W. A D gene is named only where the DNA matches it firmly. Clone size is given for some rows only: seen once, a few or many times, or a class if the clone is expanded.

d_gene	j_gene	v_gene	abundance	CDR3aa	CDR3nt
TRBD1	TRBJ1-4	TRBV25-1	NA	CASSLSGTGNEKLFF	TGTGCCAGCTCTCTTTCCGGGACAGGAAATGAAAAACTGTTTTTT
TRBD1	TRBJ1-2	TRBV6-5	few	CASSRQGDGYTF	TGTGCCAGCAGTAGACAGGGGGATGGCTACACCTTC
NA	TRBJ1-1	TRBV28	once	CASRRGTTEAFF	TGTGCCAGCAGAAGGGGGACCACTGAAGCTTTCTTT
TRBD1	TRBJ1-2	TRBV4-3	NA	CASSQVEGGGYTF	TGCGCCAGCAGCCAAGTGGAAGGGGGCGGCTACACCTTC
NA	TRBJ1-6	TRBV5-1	once	CASSSTVPGKDSPLHF	TGCGCCAGCAGCTCGACAGTGCCCGGCAAGGATTCACCCCTCCACTTT
TRBD1	TRBJ2-1	TRBV10-3	NA	CAIRDRALNITYNEQFF	TGTGCCATCAGAGACAGGGCCCTAAACATTACCTACAATGAGCAGTTCTTC
NA	TRBJ2-2	TRBV19	NA	CASSTPRTGGPTGELFF	TGTGCCAGTAGTACTCCCCGAACCGGCGGGCCCACCGGGGAGCTGTTTTTT
TRBD2	TRBJ2-5	TRBV7-3	NA	CASSSGLAGQETQYF	TGTGCCAGCAGCTCTGGACTAGCGGGACAAGAGACCCAGTACTTC
NA	TRBJ1-3	TRBV7-9	NA	CASSLYGGSGNTIYF	TGTGCCAGCAGCTTATATGGAGGCTCTGGAAACACCATATATTTT
TRBD1	TRBJ2-2	TRBV19	NA	CASSIVTGVTGELFF	TGTGCCAGTAGTATAGTGACAGGGGTCACCGGGGAGCTGTTTTTT
NA	TRBJ2-3	TRBV2	NA	CASSEGENTDTQYF	TGTGCCAGCAGTGAGGGAGAGAACACAGATACGCAGTATTTT
NA	TRBJ2-6	TRBV19	NA	CASSTPDLAGANVLTF	TGTGCCAGTAGTACCCCCGATCTAGCTGGGGCCAACGTCCTGACTTTC
TRBD1	TRBJ1-1	TRBV6-5	NA	CASSRQGENTEAFF	TGTGCCAGCAGTCGACAGGGGGAGAACACTGAAGCTTTCTTT
NA	TRBJ1-4	TRBV6-5	NA	CASSYSGPATNEKLFF	TGTGCCAGCAGTTACTCGGGGCCCGCAACTAATGAAAAACTGTTTTTT
TRBD1	TRBJ1-5	TRBV19	few	CASRDRVNQPQHF	TGTGCCAGTAGGGACAGGGTCAATCAGCCCCAGCATTTT
NA	TRBJ1-6	TRBV7-9	NA	CASSLGGGNNSPLHF	TGTGCCAGCAGCTTAGGCGGAGGAAATAATTCACCCCTCCACTTT
NA	TRBJ2-5	TRBV7-6	once	CASSLVGGMETQYF	TGTGCCAGCAGCTTAGTAGGAGGGATGGAGACCCAGTACTTC
NA	TRBJ2-1	TRBV24-1	NA	CATSAPTRSEQFF	TGTGCCACCAGTGCCCCTACCCGGAGTGAGCAGTTCTTC
NA	TRBJ1-2	TRBV28	NA	CASSLHLNYGYTF	TGTGCCAGCAGTTTACATCTAAACTATGGCTACACCTTC
NA	TRBJ2-7	TRBV15	NA	CATSSTNYEQYF	TGTGCCACTTCTAGTACCAACTACGAGCAGTACTTC
NA	TRBJ2-1	TRBV2	NA	CASSLTGQGVQFF	TGTGCCAGCAGCCTAACAGGTCAGGGTGTGCAGTTCTTC
TRBD2	TRBJ2-2	TRBV6-5	NA	CASSYLGLAGVGELFF	TGTGCCAGCAGTTACCTCGGACTAGCGGGAGTTGGGGAGCTGTTTTTT
NA	TRBJ2-1	TRBV9	NA	CASSPPDSYNEQFF	TGTGCCAGCAGCCCTCCGGACAGTTACAATGAGCAGTTCTTC
NA	TRBJ1-5	TRBV6-4	NA	CASSEESNQPQHF	TGTGCCAGCAGTGAGGAGAGCAATCAGCCCCAGCATTTT
TRBD2	TRBJ2-7	TRBV29-1	NA	CSVGGTSSYEQYF	TGCAGCGTGGGTGGGACTAGTTCCTACGAGCAGTACTTC
TRBD2	TRBJ2-1	TRBV30	once	CAWRGLAVHNEQFF	TGTGCCTGGAGAGGACTAGCGGTACACAATGAGCAGTTCTTC
TRBD2	TRBJ2-7	TRBV15	few	CATSRASGRTGEQYF	TGTGCCACCAGCAGAGCTAGCGGGAGAACGGGAGAGCAGTACTTC
NA	TRBJ2-1	TRBV28	once	CASSLLGFAGLNEQFF	TGTGCCAGCAGTTTACTAGGATTCGCGGGACTCAATGAGCAGTTCTTC
NA	TRBJ2-1	TRBV3-1/TRBV3-2	NA	CASSQIGNSYNEQFF	TGTGCCAGCAGCCAAATCGGGAATTCCTACAATGAGCAGTTCTTC
TRBD1	TRBJ2-7	TRBV7-8	NA	CASSLGQGEVGQYF	TGTGCCAGCAGCTTAGGACAGGGGGAGGTGGGGCAGTACTTC
NA	TRBJ1-4	TRBV7-9	NA	CASSLGLEGNEKLFF	TGTGCCAGCAGCTTAGGCCTCGAGGGTAATGAAAAACTGTTTTTT
NA	TRBJ1-5	TRBV9	NA	CASSRGGLQPQHF	TGTGCCAGCAGCAGGGGAGGGTTACAGCCCCAGCATTTT
TRBD2	TRBJ2-7	TRBV7-9	NA	CASSSTSGRNEQYF	TGTGCCAGCAGCTCGACTAGCGGGAGGAACGAGCAGTACTTC
TRBD2	TRBJ2-2	TRBV3-1/TRBV3-2	NA	CASSPLAGNTGELFF	TGTGCCAGCAGCCCACTAGCGGGGAACACCGGGGAGCTGTTTTTT
NA	TRBJ1-2	TRBV7-2	NA	CASSFGGSEGYTF	TGTGCCAGCAGCTTTGGGGGGTCGGAAGGCTACACCTTC
NA	TRBJ2-1	TRBV7-3	NA	CASSLTPALDYNEQFF	TGTGCCAGCAGCTTAACCCCAGCGCTAGACTACAATGAGCAGTTCTTC
NA	TRBJ1-2	TRBV12-3/TRBV12-4	NA	CASRVGVGYGYTF	TGTGCCAGCAGGGTCGGGGTCGGCTATGGCTACACCTTC
NA	TRBJ2-1	TRBV5-1	NA	CASSLDSYNEQFF	TGCGCCAGCAGCTTGGATAGCTACAATGAGCAGTTCTTC
NA	TRBJ2-3	TRBV1	NA	CTSSQFLADITDTQYF	TGCACCAGCAGCCAATTTCTAGCGGATATCACAGATACGCAGTATTTT
TRBD2	TRBJ2-7	TRBV7-9	NA	CASSSNLAGLGYEQYF	TGTGCCAGCAGCTCAAACCTAGCGGGCCTCGGTTACGAGCAGTACTTC
NA	TRBJ2-1	TRBV7-3	NA	CASSLVGTVNRGKEQFF	TGTGCCAGCAGCTTGGTCGGGACTGTGAACCGCGGAAAGGAGCAGTTCTTC
TRBD1	TRBJ2-5	TRBV5-1	NA	CASSPGTGGYQETQYF	TGCGCCAGCAGCCCCGGGACAGGGGGGTACCAAGAGACCCAGTACTTC
NA	TRBJ1-6	TRBV2	NA	CASRARGGGSPLHF	TGTGCCAGCAGGGCGAGGGGAGGTGGGTCACCCCTCCACTTT
TRBD1	TRBJ2-5	TRBV10-3	NA	CAIRHDRVGETQYF	TGTGCCATCAGGCATGACAGGGTCGGGGAGACCCAGTACTTC
NA	TRBJ2-4	TRBV6-5	NA	CASSIHGAKNIQYF	TGTGCCAGCAGTATTCACGGGGCCAAAAACATTCAGTACTTC
NA	TRBJ1-1	TRBV2	NA	CAGGLGGTEAFF	TGTGCCGGAGGCCTGGGGGGCACTGAAGCTTTCTTT
NA	TRBJ2-5	TRBV11-3	NA	CASSLTAGSETQYF	TGTGCCAGCAGCTTAACGGCAGGGTCGGAGACCCAGTACTTC
NA	TRBJ1-5	TRBV2	NA	CASRVESDQPQHF	TGTGCCAGCAGGGTAGAGTCGGATCAGCCCCAGCATTTT
TRBD2	TRBJ2-3	TRBV2	NA	CASSEERETGLPPDTQYF	TGTGCCAGCAGTGAAGAGCGGGAGACAGGCCTACCCCCAGATACGCAGTATTTT
NA	TRBJ2-7	TRBV7-8	NA	CASSLYGGYSYEQYF	TGTGCCAGCAGCTTATACGGCGGTTACTCCTACGAGCAGTACTTC
TRBD1	TRBJ2-7	TRBV4-3	NA	CASSPQKGQGEYEQYF	TGCGCCAGCAGCCCCCAGAAGGGGCAGGGGGAATACGAGCAGTACTTC
TRBD2	TRBJ2-7	TRBV3-1/TRBV3-2	once	CASSRGGSQYF	TGTGCCAGCAGCCGGGGGGGGTCGCAGTACTTC
NA	TRBJ1-5	TRBV6-2/TRBV6-3	NA	CASSRGQTGQPQHF	TGTGCCAGCAGTCGAGGACAGACTGGACAGCCCCAGCATTTT
TRBD2	TRBJ2-3	TRBV4-1	NA	CASSQDRNSGRGRDTQYF	TGCGCCAGCAGCCAAGATCGGAATAGCGGGAGAGGAAGAGATACGCAGTATTTT
TRBD2	TRBJ2-7	TRBV5-4	NA	CASSLAGETYEQYF	TGTGCCAGCAGCTTAGCGGGAGAAACCTACGAGCAGTACTTC